This TCR beta chain was sequenced during a study of cytomegalovirus exposure and HLA in healthy donors (dated by TCRdb to 2017 to 2019). Turning to the overall study: According to a later analysis, one platform produced both the 100 to 150 validation repertoires and the 666 repertoires of the first cohort. The study aimed to test whether signatures of past pathogen exposure could be identified by cataloging public T cell receptors. A separate validation cohort of 100 to 150 different subjects was used in addition to the approximately 700-subject first cohort. To predict cytomegalovirus infection status, the study brought together high-throughput TCR immunosequencing, statistical association of individual TCRs with disease status, and machine learning.

Findings and caveats that apply to the study as a whole: In the study, around 160 TCR beta chains were listed as associated with cytomegalovirus. In vitro tests confirmed that a few of the cytomegalovirus-associated TCR beta chains recognize cytomegalovirus antigens. The classifier was reported to diagnose cytomegalovirus status with high specificity and sensitivity in both the original and validation cohorts. Subsequent analysis determined that TCRs grouped into clusters in the first cohort also showed a tendency toward co-occurrence across the roughly 110 validation repertoires, and 85% to 95% of cluster scores exceeded 0. A later analysis had no HLA typing for the validation cohort, so co-occurrence there was scored across all 110 or so repertoires. According to the authors, the approach could potentially be generalized to other disease states and immunological phenotypes. Across donors, most TCR sequences were observed very rarely, whereas some public TCRs were present in many individuals.

Donors formed part of the validation cohort, which comprised about 130 subjects and was distinct from the first cohort of 690 or so subjects. Only one count was recorded for this clone. Its antigen is unknown. There are no base qualities to consult, and no much larger clone falls within one base. From the germline V gene (reference sequence), CDR1 is LNHDA and CDR2 is SQIVND. The CDR3, cysteine through phenylalanine, is 17 amino acids long. The entry retains the CDR3 DNA only, 51 bases that are in frame from base 1. V is cut back by 3 bases and J by 2 bases, with 8 bases in the junction unmatched. The method behind the library was the immunoSEQ multiplex PCR assay. The original pipeline was this. A statistical classification framework was built for diagnosing cytomegalovirus status from the catalog of TCR beta chain sequences. TCRdb stores this immuneACCESS table with in-frame sequences only. Part of the clones is absent; in the studies checked, under half of the shortfall reflects unresolved V genes, and no reason is known for the rest. That table supplies the V and J calls and clone size; D and trimming were determined from the DNA. The sample data list approximately 270,000 clones, and 90% of these were observed just once. Together, the top ten hold roughly 0.38% of the sample.

Sequenced input: PBMCs. The rearrangement joined TRBV19 to TRBJ2-5, with 11 bases aligning to TRBD2. This clonotype originated in a young woman in good health and CMV-seronegative. The CDR3 has the sequence CASSITSGGIFQETQYF. The DNA sequence is given as TGTGCCAGTAGTATCACTAGCGGGGGCATCTTTCAAGAGACCCAGTACTTC. Beyond the CDR3, the reference TRBV19 and TRBJ2-5 genes provide the residues; the full variable domain reads: DGGITQSPKYLFRKEGQNVTLSCEQNLNHDAMYWYRQDPGQGLRLIYYSQIVNDFQKGDIAEGYSVSREKKESFPLTVTSAQKNPTAFYLCASSITSGGIFQETQYFGPGTRLLVL.